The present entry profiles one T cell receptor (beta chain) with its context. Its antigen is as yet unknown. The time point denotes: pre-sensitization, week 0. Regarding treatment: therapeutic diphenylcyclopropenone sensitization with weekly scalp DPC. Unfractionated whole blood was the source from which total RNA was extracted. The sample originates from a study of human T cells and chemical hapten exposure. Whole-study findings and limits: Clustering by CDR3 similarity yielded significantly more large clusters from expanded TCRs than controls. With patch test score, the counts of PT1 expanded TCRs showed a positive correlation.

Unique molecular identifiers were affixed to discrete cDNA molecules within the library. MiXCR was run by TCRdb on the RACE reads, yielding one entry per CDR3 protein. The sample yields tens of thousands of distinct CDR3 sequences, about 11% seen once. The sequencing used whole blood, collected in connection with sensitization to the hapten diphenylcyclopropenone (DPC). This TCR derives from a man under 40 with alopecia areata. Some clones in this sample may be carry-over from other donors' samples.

The CDR3, as DNA: TGTGCCAGCAGCATAGGAGGAACGGGGAATGAGCAGTTCTTC. It codes for CASSIGGTGNEQFF. This chain connects TRBV11-2 to TRBJ2-1; weak D call: TRBD2 (5 bases). Germline assignment: CDR1 SGHAT and CDR2 FQNNGV. The CDR3 is 14 amino acids. V dropped 5 bases and J dropped 7 bases, with 15 bases sitting between them.